A selection of T cell receptor beta chains follows, all from one sample in a study of regulatory T cells in long-lasting Graves disease. TCRdb called the multiplex PCR reads again in MiXCR, with one record for every CDR3 protein. The table includes almost 450,000 distinct CDR3 sequences, 16% detected once. This sample also appeared in a second study, on T cells in Graves' hyperthyroidism and ophthalmopathy.

Source: peripheral blood mononuclear cells (PBMCs), taken at new diagnosis, from a patient treated with antithyroid drugs. The receptors were sampled from a woman aged 25 to 39 with Graves disease. Both conserved end residues are part of each CDR3.

v_gene: TRBV10-3
CDR3aa: CAISESRSGSTGELFF

v_gene: TRBV2
CDR3aa: CASSELAGDVSRETQYF

v_gene: TRBV6-4
CDR3aa: CASTSGGSYEQYF

v_gene: TRBV6-5
CDR3aa: CASSYERQPQHF

v_gene: TRBV5-1
CDR3aa: CASSLNRASYNEQFF

v_gene: TRBV7-8
CDR3aa: CASSIRPGDEQYF

v_gene: TRBV28
CDR3aa: CASSGPGTGNTIYF

v_gene: TRBV20-1
CDR3aa: CSARPEEGITLYEQYF

v_gene: TRBV27
CDR3aa: CASRTGVQGYTF

v_gene: TRBV29-1
CDR3aa: CSVTVLYYEQYF

v_gene: TRBV6-5
CDR3aa: CASSYLGGRLAGYYEQYF

v_gene: TRBV14
CDR3aa: CASSPEGGAYTGELFF

v_gene: TRBV30
CDR3aa: CAWSVRGATNEKLFF

v_gene: TRBV12-3/TRBV12-4
CDR3aa: CASSAVSGEQFF

v_gene: TRBV19
CDR3aa: CASSIMGGRVAKNIQYF

v_gene: TRBV12-3/TRBV12-4
CDR3aa: CASSFTAFGGSGNTIYF

v_gene: TRBV19
CDR3aa: CATEQGTEAFF

v_gene: TRBV28
CDR3aa: CASSLLAGVGGYTF

v_gene: TRBV20-1
CDR3aa: CSARKAGVNTEAFF